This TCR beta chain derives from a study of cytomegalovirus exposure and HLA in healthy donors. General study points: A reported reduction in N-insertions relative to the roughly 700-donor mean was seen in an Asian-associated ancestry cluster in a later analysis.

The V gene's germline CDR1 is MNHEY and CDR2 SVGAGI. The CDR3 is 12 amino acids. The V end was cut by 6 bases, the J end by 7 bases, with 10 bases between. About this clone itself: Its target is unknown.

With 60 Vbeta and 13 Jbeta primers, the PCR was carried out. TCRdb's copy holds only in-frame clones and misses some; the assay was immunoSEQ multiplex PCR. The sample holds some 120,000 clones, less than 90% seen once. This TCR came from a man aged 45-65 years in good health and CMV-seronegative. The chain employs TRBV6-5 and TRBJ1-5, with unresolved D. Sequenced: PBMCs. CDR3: CASSLPGQPQHF. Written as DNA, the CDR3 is TGTGCCAGCAGCCTACCGGGGCAGCCCCAGCATTTT.